This T cell receptor beta chain was recorded in a study of T cells in Graves' hyperthyroidism and ophthalmopathy. Study conclusions and caveats: In simple terms, a model built on 13 V-J features told ophthalmopathy apart from stable hyperthyroidism. Ophthalmopathy was predicted by the model a median of 6.5 months ahead of onset.

Subjects aged 18 to 65 presented with newly diagnosed hyperthyroidism of less than 2 months' duration. For the diagnoses, clinical symptoms, serum thyroxine and TRAb, thyroid ultrasound and orbital computed tomography were used. Germline V gives CDR1 MRHNA, CDR2 SNTAGT. Trimming shortened V by 0 bases and J by 6 bases, and 17 bases separated the two germline ends. CDR3 size: 16 residues. In the case of this clonotype: The antigen remains undetermined.

Template material for amplifying TCR beta CDR3 regions consisted of RNA transcripts. A first-round RT-PCR of the TCR CDR3 used the HTBI primer set. TCRdb recomputed calls from the multiplex PCR reads with MiXCR, one row per CDR3 protein. The table lists fewer than 750,000 distinct CDR3 sequences, 46% of them singletons. The chain uses TRBV6-4 and TRBJ1-2; tentatively, D is TRBD1 (5 bases). The TCR was taken from a woman aged 18 to 35 with Graves' hyperthyroidism. The sequenced sample consisted of peripheral blood or thyroid tissue (not recorded which). The CDR3 DNA follows: TGTGCCAGCAGTGACTCTAGCACCGGGGGTGGTGATGGCTACACCTTC. As protein: CASSDSSTGGGDGYTF.